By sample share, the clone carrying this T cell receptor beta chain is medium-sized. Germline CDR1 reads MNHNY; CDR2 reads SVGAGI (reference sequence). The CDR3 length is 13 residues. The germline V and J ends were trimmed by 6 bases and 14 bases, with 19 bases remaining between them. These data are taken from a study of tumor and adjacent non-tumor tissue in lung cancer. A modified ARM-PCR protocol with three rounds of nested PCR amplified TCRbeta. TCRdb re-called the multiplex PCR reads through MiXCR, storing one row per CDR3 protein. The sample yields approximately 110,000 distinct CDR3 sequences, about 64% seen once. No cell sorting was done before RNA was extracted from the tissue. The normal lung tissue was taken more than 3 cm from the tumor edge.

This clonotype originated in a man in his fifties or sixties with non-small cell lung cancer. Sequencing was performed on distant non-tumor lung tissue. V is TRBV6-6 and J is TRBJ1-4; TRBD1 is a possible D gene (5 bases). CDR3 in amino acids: CASSRTTGTLLFF. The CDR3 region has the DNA TGTGCCAGCAGCCGAACGACCGGGACCCTCCTGTTTTTT.